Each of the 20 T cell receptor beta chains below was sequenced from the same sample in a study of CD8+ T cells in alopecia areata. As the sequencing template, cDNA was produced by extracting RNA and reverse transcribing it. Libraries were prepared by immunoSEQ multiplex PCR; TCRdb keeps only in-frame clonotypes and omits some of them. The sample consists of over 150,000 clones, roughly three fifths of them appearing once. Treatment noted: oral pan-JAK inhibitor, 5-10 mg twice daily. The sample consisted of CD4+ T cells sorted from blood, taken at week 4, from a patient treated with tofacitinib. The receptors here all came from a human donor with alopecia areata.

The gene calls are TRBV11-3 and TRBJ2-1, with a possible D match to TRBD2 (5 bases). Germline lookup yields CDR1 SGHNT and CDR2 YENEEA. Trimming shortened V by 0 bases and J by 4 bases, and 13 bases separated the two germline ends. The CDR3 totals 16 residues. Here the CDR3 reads CASSLDRRASYNEQFF. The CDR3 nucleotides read TGTGCCAGCAGCTTAGATCGGCGGGCCTCATACAATGAGCAGTTCTTC.

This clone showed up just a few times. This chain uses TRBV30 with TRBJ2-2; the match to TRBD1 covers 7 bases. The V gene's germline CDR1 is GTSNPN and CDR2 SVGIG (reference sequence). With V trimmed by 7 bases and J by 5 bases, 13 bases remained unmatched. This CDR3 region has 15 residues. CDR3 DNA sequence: TGTGCCTCACAAAGATTGACAGGGAAGACCGGGGAGCTGTTTTTT. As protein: CASQRLTGKTGELFF.

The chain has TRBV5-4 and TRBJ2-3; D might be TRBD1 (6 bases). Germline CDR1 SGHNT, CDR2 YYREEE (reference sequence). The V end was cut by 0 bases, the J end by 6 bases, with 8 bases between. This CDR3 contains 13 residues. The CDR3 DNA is TGTGCCAGCAGCTTGGACAGGGAGGATACGCAGTATTTT. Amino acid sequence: CASSLDREDTQYF.

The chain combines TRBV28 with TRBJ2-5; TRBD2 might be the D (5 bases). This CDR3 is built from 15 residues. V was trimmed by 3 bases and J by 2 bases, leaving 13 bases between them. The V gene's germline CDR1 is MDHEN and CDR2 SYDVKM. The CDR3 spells CASSFGLSWQETQYF. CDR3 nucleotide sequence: TGTGCCAGCAGTTTTGGACTTAGCTGGCAAGAGACCCAGTACTTC. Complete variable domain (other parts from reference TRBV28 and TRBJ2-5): DVKVTQSSRYLVKRTGEKVFLECVQDMDHENMFWYRQDPGLGLRLIYFSYDVKMKEKGDIPEGYSVSREKKERFSLILESASTNQTSMYLCASSFGLSWQETQYFGPGTRLLVL.

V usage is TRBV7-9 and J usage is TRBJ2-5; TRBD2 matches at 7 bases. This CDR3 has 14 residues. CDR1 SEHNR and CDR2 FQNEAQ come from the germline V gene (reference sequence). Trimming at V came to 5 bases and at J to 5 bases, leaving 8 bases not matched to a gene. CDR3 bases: TGTGCCAGCAGCCTCGTAGGGAGGGAGGAGACCCAGTACTTC. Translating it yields CASSLVGREETQYF.

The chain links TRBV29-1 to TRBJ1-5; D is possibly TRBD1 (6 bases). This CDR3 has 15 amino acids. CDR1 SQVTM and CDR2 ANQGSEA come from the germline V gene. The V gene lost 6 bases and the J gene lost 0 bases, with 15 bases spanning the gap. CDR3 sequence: CSVLDRRDSNQPQHF. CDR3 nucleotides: TGCAGCGTGCTTGACAGGCGGGATAGCAATCAGCCCCAGCATTTT. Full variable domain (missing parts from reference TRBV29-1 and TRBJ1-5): SAVISQKPSRDICQRGTSLTIQCQVDSQVTMMFWYRQQPGQSLTLIATANQGSEATYESGFVIDKFPISRPNLTFSTLTVSNMSPEDSSIYLCSVLDRRDSNQPQHFGDGTRLSIL.

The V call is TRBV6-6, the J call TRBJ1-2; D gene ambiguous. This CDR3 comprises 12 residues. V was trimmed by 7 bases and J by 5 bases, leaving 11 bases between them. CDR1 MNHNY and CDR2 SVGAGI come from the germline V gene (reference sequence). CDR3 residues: CASNYGDYGYTF. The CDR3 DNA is TGTGCCAGCAATTATGGGGATTATGGCTACACCTTC.

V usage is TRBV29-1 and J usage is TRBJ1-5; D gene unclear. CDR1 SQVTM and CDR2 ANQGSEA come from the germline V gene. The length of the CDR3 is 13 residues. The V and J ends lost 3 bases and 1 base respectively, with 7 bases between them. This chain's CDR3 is CSVEVGSNQPQHF. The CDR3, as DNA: TGCAGCGTTGAGGTGGGCAGCAATCAGCCCCAGCATTTT.

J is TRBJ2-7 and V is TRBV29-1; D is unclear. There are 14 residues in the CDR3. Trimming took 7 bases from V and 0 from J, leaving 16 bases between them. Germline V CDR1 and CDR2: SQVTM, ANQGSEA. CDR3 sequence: CSAREQPHSYEQYF. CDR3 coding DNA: TGCAGCGCTCGAGAGCAGCCCCACTCCTACGAGCAGTACTTC.

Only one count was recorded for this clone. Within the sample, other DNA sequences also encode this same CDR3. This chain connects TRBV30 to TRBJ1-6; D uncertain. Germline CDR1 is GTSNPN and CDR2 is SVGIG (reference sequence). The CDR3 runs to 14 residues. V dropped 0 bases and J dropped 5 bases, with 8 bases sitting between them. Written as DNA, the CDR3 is TGTGCCTGGAGTGTACGGGGTGATAATTCACCCCTCCACTTT. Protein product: CAWSVRGDNSPLHF.

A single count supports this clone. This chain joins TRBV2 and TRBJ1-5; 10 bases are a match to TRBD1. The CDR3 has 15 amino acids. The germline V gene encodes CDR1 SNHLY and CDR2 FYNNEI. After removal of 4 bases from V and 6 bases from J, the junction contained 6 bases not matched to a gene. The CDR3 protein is CASSAMGTGVQPQHF. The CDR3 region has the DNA TGTGCCAGCAGTGCTATGGGGACAGGGGTTCAGCCCCAGCATTTT.

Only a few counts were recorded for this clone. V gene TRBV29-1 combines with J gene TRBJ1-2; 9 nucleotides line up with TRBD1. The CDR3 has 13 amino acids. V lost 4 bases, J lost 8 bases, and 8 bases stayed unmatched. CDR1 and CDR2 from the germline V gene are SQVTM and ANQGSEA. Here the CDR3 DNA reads TGCAGCGTTGTCAAACAGGGGGCGGGAGGCTACACCTTC. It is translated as CSVVKQGAGGYTF.

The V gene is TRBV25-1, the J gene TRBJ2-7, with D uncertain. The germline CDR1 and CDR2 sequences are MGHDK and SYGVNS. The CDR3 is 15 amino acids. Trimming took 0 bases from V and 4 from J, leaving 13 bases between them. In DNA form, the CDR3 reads TGTGCCAGCAGTGAATACGGATCGGGTAAATACGAGCAGTACTTC. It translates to CASSEYGSGKYEQYF.

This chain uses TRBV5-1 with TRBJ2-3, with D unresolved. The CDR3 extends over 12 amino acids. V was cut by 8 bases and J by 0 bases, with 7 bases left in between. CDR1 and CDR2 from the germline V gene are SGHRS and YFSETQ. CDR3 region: CASYYSTDTQYF. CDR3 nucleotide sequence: TGCGCCAGTTACTACAGCACAGATACGCAGTATTTT.

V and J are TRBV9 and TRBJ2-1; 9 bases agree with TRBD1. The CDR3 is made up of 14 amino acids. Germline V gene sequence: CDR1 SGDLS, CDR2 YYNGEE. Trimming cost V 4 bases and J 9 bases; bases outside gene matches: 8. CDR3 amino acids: CASSPLTGGGEQFF. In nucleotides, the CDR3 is TGTGCCAGCAGCCCTCTTACAGGGGGCGGTGAGCAGTTCTTC.

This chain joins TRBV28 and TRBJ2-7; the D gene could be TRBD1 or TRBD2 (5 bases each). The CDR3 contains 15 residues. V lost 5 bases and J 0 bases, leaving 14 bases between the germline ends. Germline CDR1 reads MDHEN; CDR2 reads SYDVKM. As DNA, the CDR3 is TGTGCCAGCAGTCCCTGGGACCGGAGCTCCTACGAGCAGTACTTC. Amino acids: CASSPWDRSSYEQYF.

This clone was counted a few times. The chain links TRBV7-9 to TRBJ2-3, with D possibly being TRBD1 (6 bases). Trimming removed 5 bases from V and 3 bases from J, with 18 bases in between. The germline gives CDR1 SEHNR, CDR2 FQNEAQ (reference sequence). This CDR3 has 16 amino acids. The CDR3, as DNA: TGTGCCAGCAGCCCCTCGGGTGGACAGATTACAGATACGCAGTATTTT. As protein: CASSPSGGQITDTQYF.

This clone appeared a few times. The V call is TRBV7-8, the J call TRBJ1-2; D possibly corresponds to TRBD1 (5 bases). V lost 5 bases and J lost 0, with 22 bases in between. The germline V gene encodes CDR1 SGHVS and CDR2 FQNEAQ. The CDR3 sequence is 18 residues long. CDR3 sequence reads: CASSPVVRVRGTNYGYTF. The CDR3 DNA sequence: TGTGCCAGCAGCCCGGTGGTCAGGGTTAGGGGCACTAACTATGGCTACACCTTC.

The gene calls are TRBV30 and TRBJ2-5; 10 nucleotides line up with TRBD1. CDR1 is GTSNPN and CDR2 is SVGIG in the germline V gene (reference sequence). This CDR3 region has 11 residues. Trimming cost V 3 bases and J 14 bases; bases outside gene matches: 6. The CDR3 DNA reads TGTGCCTGGAGACCTGGGACAGGGGTTTACTTC. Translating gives CAWRPGTGVYF.

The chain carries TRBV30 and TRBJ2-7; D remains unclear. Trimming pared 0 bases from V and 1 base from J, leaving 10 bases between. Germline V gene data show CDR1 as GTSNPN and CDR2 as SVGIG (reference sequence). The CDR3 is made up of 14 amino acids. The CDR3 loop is CAWSVKGFSYEQYF. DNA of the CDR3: TGTGCCTGGAGTGTAAAGGGTTTTTCCTACGAGCAGTACTTC.